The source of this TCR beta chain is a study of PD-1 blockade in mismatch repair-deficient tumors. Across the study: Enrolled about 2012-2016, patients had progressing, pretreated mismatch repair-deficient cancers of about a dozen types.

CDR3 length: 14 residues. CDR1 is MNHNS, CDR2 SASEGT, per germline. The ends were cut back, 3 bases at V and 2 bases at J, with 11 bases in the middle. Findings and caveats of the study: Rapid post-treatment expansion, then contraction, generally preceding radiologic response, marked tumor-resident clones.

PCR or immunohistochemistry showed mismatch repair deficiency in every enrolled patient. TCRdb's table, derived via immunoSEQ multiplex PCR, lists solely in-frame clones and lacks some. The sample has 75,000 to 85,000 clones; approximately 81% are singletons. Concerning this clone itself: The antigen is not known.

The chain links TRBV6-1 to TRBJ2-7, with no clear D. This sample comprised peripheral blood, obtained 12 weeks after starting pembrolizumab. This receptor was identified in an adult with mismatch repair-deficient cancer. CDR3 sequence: CASSDFPVTYEQYF. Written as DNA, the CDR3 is TGTGCCAGCAGTGATTTCCCAGTTACCTACGAGCAGTACTTC.